This entry is about one T cell receptor beta chain. There is no known antigen for this receptor. Nothing much larger sits one base from this clone, and base qualities are not available. Whole blood was collected in K2EDTA tubes by collaborating institutions according to the institutions' own protocols. For TCRbeta analysis, collaborators shipped samples as frozen whole blood, isolated PBMCs, or DNA extracted from either of those sample types. These data originate in a study of blood T cell repertoires in COVID-19 (dated by TCRdb to between 2020 and 2021). Some background on the complete study: Samples covering the acute and convalescent phases of COVID-19 were provided by collaborators in the United States, Italy and Spain. Where available, HLA class I and class II types were taken from metadata supplied by the sample provider and were not determined by assay-based typing. The samples were drawn from two sources: the first 160 participants of the ongoing ImmuneRACE study, and 1,200 or so subjects contributed by 6 global collaborators. Nearly every sample came with metadata listing a de-identified subject ID, COVID-19 status, age in years and sex. The material from the prospective study consisted of cDNA or gDNA derived from T cells, B-cell-depleted T cells, or PBMCs. The repertoires were released in a freely available public database intended as a resource for research on the immune response to SARS-CoV-2. Deeply sampled blood TCRbeta repertoires from subjects exposed to, actively infected with, or recovered from COVID-19 were included in the dataset. Broad study findings and their caveats: Clinical and demographic metadata were provided uncurated, with the amount varying by source and participant.

The immunoSEQ Assay, a bias-controlled multiplex PCR, was used to amplify TCRbeta CDR3 regions from genomic DNA. The authors processed their data as follows. The number of nucleated cells in each sample was estimated by amplification of reference gene primers within the assay. To quantify the absolute abundance of each unique TCRbeta CDR3 rearrangement, sequence reads were collapsed and filtered. For each sample, productive Simpson clonality was calculated as the square root of Simpson's diversity index over productive rearrangements. Entries here come from immuneACCESS through TCRdb and include only in-frame sequences with V and J called. Some clones fail to appear in such tables; in the studies checked, an unresolved V gene covers under half of the shortfall, and the cause of the remainder is unknown. The D gene and trimming were derived from the DNA, and the V and J assignments and clone size from that table. For this sample there are 200,000 to 250,000 clones; 89% appear just once. Of the sample, under 5.5% falls within the top ten clones.

The CDR3, cysteine through phenylalanine, is 17 amino acids long. Only CDR3 DNA is held: 51 bases, read in frame from base 1. The germline V gene encodes CDR1 MNHEY and CDR2 SMNVEV (reference sequence). Trimming takes 9 bases off V and 0 bases off J; junction bases not matched to a gene: 14. The sequencing input was peripheral blood. Recombination connected TRBV27 to TRBJ2-3; 8 central nucleotides agree with TRBD1. This sequence originates from a woman aged 40 to 50 with acute or convalescent COVID-19. The nucleotides read TGTGCCAGTGGAGACAGGGGCGGGTTTCGAAGCACAGATACGCAGTATTTT. Translated, it reads CASGDRGGFRSTDTQYF.